This T cell receptor (beta chain) is drawn from a study of T cell repertoires in cytomegalovirus infection. Study-level background: CMV infection and matching HLA type were both indicated by public TCR beta signatures. The study, taken as a whole, reports: Cumulative frequency (of public TCR beta family members) identified carriers of CMV plus the relevant HLA. HLA-C-restricted TCR beta clonotypes specific for CMV led the ex vivo response.

V was shortened by 1 base and J by 0 bases, with 12 bases between the two germline ends. This CDR3 comprises 17 residues. Germline CDR1 reads SGHTA; CDR2 reads FQGTGA. This clonotype was counted ten times or more. Its specificity is not known. From the reads, TCRdb called clonotypes with MiXCR, one entry per CDR3 protein. This table holds 250,000 to 300,000 distinct CDR3 sequences, about 26% found once. The V gene is TRBV7-3, the J gene TRBJ2-2; D possibly uses TRBD1 or TRBD2 (6 bases each). The sample was PBMCs. The TCR comes from a human donor in good health (CMV status not recorded). Some clones in this sample may be carry-over from other donors' samples. In DNA, the CDR3 is TGTGCCAGCAGCTTAAATGTTGGGGGGCCGAACACCGGGGAGCTGTTTTTT. Amino acids: CASSLNVGGPNTGELFF.